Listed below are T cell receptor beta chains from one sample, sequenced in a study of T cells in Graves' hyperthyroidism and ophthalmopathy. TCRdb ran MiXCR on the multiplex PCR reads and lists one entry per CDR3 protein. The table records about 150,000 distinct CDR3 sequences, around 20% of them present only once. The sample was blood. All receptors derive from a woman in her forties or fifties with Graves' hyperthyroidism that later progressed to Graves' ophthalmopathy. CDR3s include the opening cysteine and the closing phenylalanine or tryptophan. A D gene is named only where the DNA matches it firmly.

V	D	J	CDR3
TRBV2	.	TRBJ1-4	CASSLQGSEKLFF
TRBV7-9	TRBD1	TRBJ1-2	CASSEGQGHGYTF
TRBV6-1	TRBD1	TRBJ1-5	CASRPPGQQGNQPQHF
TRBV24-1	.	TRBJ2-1	CATSLPETEGSYNEQFF
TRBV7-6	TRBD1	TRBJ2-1	CASSVGQGRSYNEQFF
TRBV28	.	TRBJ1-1	CASTIQKNTEAFF
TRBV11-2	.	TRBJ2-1	CASSLDHGGQFF
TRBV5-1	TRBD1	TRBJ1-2	CASSLAIGTVNYGYTF
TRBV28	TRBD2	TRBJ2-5	CASSPPGLAGKETQYF
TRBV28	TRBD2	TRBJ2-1	CASSQGRLAGGPEQFF
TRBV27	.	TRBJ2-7	CASSPRQEVATYEQYF
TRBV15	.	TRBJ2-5	CATSRTEGRAQYF
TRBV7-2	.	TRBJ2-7	CASSRGPSYEQYF
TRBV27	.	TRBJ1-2	CASSLAGQSGWEGYTF
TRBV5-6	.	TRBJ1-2	CASSLAVSPNYGYTF